Presented here are 10 T cell receptor beta chains from one specimen sequenced in a study of CD8+CD57+ T cells in acquired aplastic anemia. Genomic DNA templated the TCR beta VDJ and CDR3 profiling. TCRdb fed the reads into MiXCR, producing one record per CDR3 protein. Seen here are fewer than 250,000 distinct CDR3 sequences, under 55% observed once, and the top ten hold less than 20%. It was patients with CD8+CD57+ cell expansion by flow cytometry who were chosen for sequencing. The sequenced sample consisted of sorted CD4+, CD8+, or CD8+CD57+ T cells (not recorded which) from PBMCs. The receptor source for this set is a human donor with aplastic anemia.

The chain links TRBV10-2 to TRBJ2-7, with 8 bases aligning to TRBD1. The CDR3 length is 19 residues. Trimming removed 2 bases from V and 3 bases from J; junction bases left unmatched: 18. The germline gives CDR1 WSHSY, CDR2 SAAADI. The CDR3 DNA follows: TGCGCCAGCAGTGAGCCCCACGACCTCGACAGGGGAAGTATCTACGAGCAGTACTTC. Translation: CASSEPHDLDRGSIYEQYF.

The sample holds many counts of this clonotype. This chain uses TRBV20-1 with TRBJ2-6, with 12 bases matching TRBD2. CDR1 and CDR2 from the germline V gene are DFQATT and SNEGSKA (reference sequence). V lost 5 bases to trimming and J lost 4 bases; unmatched junction nucleotides: 9. This CDR3 comprises 17 residues. The CDR3 DNA follows: TGCAGTGCTTCCCGTCTAGCGGGGGGGCTGGGGGCCAACGTCCTGACTTTC. This codes for CSASRLAGGLGANVLTF.

V and J are TRBV18 and TRBJ2-2, with 7 nucleotides matching TRBD1. From germline, CDR1 is KGHSH and CDR2 LQKENI. V was pared by 6 bases and J by 3 bases, with 13 bases of the junction left unmatched. The CDR3 runs to 17 residues. The CDR3 region has the DNA TGTGCCAGCTCCCCCGTCCGGACAGGAGGCGACACCGGGGAGCTGTTTTTT. It specifies CASSPVRTGGDTGELFF.

The V and J genes are TRBV7-9 and TRBJ2-7; 7 bases line up with TRBD1. V trimming: 1 base; J trimming: 0 bases; junction bases outside the gene matches: 3. Germline V gene sequence: CDR1 SEHNR, CDR2 FQNEAQ (reference sequence). CDR3 length equals 15 residues. DNA of the CDR3: TGTGCCAGCAGCTTAGGCCGGGACAGCTCCTACGAGCAGTACTTC. Protein sequence: CASSLGRDSSYEQYF.

The chain carries TRBV28 and TRBJ1-5, with no clear D. The CDR3 is made up of 17 amino acids. Germline loops: CDR1 MDHEN, CDR2 SYDVKM. With 3 bases removed from V and 2 bases from J, the gap between germline ends came to 17 bases. CDR3 bases: TGTGCCAGCAGTTTCCCGGGCTGGGTTGGGGGCAATCAGCCCCAGCATTTT. Translating it yields CASSFPGWVGGNQPQHF.

V usage is TRBV5-1 and J usage is TRBJ2-1; D remains unclear. This CDR3 has 14 residues. Trimming pared 0 bases from V and 7 bases from J, leaving 11 bases between. Germline V gene data show CDR1 as SGHRS and CDR2 as YFSETQ. As DNA, the CDR3 is TGCGCCAGCAGCTTGGTCGGATCAACTAATGAGCAGTTCTTC. Translating gives CASSLVGSTNEQFF. Variable domain in full (rest from reference TRBV5-1 and TRBJ2-1): KAGVTQTPRYLIKTRGQQVTLSCSPISGHRSVSWYQQTPGQGLQFLFEYFSETQRNKGNFPGRFSGRQFSNSRSEMNVSTLELGDSALYLCASSLVGSTNEQFFGPGTRLTVL.

The chain employs TRBV7-3 and TRBJ1-6; D is ambiguous. The CDR3 runs 14 residues. Germline-derived CDR1 and CDR2 are SGHTA and FQGTGA. V was cut by 4 bases and J by 10 bases, with 14 bases left in between. The DNA for the CDR3 is TGTGCCAGCAGCTGGTCCGATCTTGGCTCACCCCTCCACTTT. Its translation is CASSWSDLGSPLHF.

This clonotype was detected many times. The gene calls are TRBV4-2 and TRBJ2-1, with D maybe TRBD2 (7 bases). The germline V gene has CDR1 LGHNA and CDR2 YNFKEQ. This CDR3 comprises 17 residues. V was trimmed by 4 bases and J by 6 bases, leaving 22 bases between them. For the CDR3, the DNA is TGTGCCAGCAGCCTTCCAAGGGGGGGGGACTCCCCCAATGAGCAGTTCTTC. As protein: CASSLPRGGDSPNEQFF.

This clonotype was observed at least ten times. The chain links TRBV10-2 to TRBJ2-2; 10 bases are shared with TRBD2. This CDR3 region has 16 residues. Trimming at V came to 2 bases and at J to 3 bases, leaving 3 bases not matched to a gene. Germline CDR1 is WSHSY and CDR2 is SAAADI. The CDR3 bases are TGCGCCAGCAGTGAGGCTAGCGGGGGACACACCGGGGAGCTGTTTTTT. Translated: CASSEASGGHTGELFF.

The table lists this clonotype with many counts. The gene calls are TRBV11-2 and TRBJ2-7, with unresolved D. Germline loops: CDR1 SGHAT, CDR2 FQNNGV. Trimming left V 5 bases short and J 5 bases short, with 13 bases between. This CDR3 spans 13 amino acids. DNA of the CDR3: TGTGCCAGCAGCCGGGTGGGTTCCCACGAGCAGTACTTC. Translating gives CASSRVGSHEQYF.